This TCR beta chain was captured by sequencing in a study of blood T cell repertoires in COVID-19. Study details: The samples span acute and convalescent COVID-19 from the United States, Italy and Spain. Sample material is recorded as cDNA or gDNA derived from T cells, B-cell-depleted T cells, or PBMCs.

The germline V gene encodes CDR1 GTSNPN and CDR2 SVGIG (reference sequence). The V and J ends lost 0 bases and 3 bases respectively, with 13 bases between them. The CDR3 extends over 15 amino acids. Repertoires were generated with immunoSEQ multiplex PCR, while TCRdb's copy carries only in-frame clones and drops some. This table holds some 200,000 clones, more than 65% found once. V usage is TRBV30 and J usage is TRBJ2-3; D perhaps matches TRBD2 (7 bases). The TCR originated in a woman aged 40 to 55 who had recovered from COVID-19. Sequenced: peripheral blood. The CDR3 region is CAWSVLGGLTDTQYF. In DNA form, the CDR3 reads TGTGCCTGGAGTGTACTCGGGGGGCTGACAGATACGCAGTATTTT.